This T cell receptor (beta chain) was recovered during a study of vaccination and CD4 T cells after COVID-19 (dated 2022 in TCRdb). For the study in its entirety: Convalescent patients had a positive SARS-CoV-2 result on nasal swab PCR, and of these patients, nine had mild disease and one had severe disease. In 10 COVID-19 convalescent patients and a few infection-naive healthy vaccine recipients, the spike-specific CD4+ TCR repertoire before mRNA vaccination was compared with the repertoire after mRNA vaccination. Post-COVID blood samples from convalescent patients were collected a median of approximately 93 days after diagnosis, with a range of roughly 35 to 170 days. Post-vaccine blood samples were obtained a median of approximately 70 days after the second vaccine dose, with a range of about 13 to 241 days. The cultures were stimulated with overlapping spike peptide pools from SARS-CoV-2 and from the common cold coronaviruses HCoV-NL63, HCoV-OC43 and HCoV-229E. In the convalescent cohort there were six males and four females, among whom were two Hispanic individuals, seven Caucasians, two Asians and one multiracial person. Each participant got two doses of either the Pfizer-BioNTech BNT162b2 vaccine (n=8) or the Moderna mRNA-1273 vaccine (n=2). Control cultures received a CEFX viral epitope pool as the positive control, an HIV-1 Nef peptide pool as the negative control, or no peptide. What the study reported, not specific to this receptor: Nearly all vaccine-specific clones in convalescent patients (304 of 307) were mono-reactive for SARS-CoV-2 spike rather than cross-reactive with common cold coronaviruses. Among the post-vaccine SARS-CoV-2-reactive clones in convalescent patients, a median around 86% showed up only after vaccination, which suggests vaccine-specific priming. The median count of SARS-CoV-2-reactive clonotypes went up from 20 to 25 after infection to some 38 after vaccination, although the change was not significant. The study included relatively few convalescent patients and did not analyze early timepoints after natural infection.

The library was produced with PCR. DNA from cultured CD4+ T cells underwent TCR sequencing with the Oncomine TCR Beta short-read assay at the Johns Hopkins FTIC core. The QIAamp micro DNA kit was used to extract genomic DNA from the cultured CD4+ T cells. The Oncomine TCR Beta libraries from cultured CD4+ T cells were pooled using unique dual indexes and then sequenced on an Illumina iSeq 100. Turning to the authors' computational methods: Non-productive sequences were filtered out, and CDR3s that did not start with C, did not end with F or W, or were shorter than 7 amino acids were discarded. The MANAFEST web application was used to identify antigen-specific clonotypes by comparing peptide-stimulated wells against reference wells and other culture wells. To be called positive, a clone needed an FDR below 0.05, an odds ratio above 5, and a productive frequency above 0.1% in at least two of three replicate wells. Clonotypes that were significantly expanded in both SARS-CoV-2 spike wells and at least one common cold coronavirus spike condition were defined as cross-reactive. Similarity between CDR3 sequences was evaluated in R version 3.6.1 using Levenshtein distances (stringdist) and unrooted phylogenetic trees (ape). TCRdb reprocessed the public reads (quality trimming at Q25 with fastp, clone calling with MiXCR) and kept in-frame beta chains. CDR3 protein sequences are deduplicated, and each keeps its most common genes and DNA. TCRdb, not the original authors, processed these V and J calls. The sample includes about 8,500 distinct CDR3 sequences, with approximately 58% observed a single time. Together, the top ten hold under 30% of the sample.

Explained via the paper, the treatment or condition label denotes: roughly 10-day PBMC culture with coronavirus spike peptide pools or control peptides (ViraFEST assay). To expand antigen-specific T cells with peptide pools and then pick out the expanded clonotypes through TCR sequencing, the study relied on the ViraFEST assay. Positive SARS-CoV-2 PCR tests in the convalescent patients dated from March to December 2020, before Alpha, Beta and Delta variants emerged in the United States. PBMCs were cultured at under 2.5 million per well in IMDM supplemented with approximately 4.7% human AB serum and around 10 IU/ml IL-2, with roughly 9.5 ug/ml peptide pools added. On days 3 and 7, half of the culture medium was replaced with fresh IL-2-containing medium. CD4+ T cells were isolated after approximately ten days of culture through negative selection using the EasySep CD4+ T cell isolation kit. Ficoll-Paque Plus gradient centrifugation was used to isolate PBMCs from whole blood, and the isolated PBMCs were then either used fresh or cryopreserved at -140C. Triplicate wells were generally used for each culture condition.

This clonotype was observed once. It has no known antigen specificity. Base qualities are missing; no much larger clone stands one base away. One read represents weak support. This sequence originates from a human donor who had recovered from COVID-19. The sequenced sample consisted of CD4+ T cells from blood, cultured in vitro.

The DNA sequence follows: TGTGCCAGCAGCTTTGGGGTTCGGGAGACCCAGTACTTC. It translates as CASSFGVRETQYF. The V and J genes are TRBV7-7 and TRBJ2-5, with the D gene not clear enough to name. CDR1 and CDR2 are read off the germline V gene (reference sequence) as SSHAT and FNYEAQ. The CDR3 covers 13 residues, taking in both the cysteine and the phenylalanine. CDR3 DNA only is kept here, 39 bases in frame from base 1. The trim is 3 bases for V and 5 bases for J, with a gap of 10 bases between the germline ends.